This TCR beta chain is from a study of cytomegalovirus exposure and HLA in healthy donors. Across the study: Of the donors genotyped, several hundred in all, around 77% fell in the Caucasian-associated ancestry cluster.

The CDR3 has 15 residues. The germline CDR1 and CDR2 sequences are SGHRS and YFSETQ. V gave up 5 bases and J gave up 5 bases, with 16 bases separating them. Participants comprised healthy donors of bone marrow. With 60 Vbeta and 13 Jbeta primers, the PCR was carried out. Sequencing used immunoSEQ multiplex PCR; TCRdb keeps in-frame clones, though not all of them. The sample includes 95,000 to 150,000 clones, over 70% seen only once; the top ten take 8.8%. The chain links TRBV5-1 to TRBJ2-2; tentatively, D is TRBD2 (6 bases). The sequence derives from a female donor in good health and CMV-seropositive. Input material: PBMCs. CDR3 coding DNA: TGCGCCAGCAGGCCTGGGACTTCCGCGACCGGGGAGCTGTTTTTT. Encoded protein: CASRPGTSATGELFF.